The text below deals with one T cell receptor (beta chain). Its antigen remains unknown. The sample belongs to a study of identical twins. Study results and caveats: Less excess twin sharing appeared in beta out-of-frame sequences.

One entry per CDR3 protein results from TCRdb running MiXCR on the 5' RACE reads. This sample has about 890,000 distinct CDR3 sequences; around an eighth occur once, and the top ten carry about 1.5%. V was pared by 2 bases and J by 4 bases, with 8 bases between. The germline V gene encodes CDR1 LGHDT and CDR2 YNNKEL (reference sequence). This CDR3 contains 14 residues. This sample also belongs to another study, concerning yellow fever vaccine responses in identical twins.

The chain recombines TRBV3-1 with TRBJ2-2; TRBD2 might be the D (5 bases). The sequencing sample was made of PBMCs. The receptor was derived from a woman under 30 in good health. The CDR3 is CASSQTGFTGELFF. The CDR3 nucleotides read TGTGCCAGCAGCCAAACGGGATTCACCGGGGAGCTGTTTTTT.